Listed here are 27 T cell receptor beta chains from one sample, sequenced in a study of molecular identifiers for immune sequencing clone quantification. TCRdb used MiXCR to reprocess the PCR reads, holding one entry per CDR3 protein. The sample lists some 590,000 distinct CDR3 sequences, about 25% occurring once. Sequenced input: naive CD8+ T cells from blood, with Jurkat cell RNA spiked in. Stated subset: FACS-sorted CD8+CD4-CCR7+CD45RA+ naive T cells. All receptors come from a human donor in good health. Some libraries in this study had Jurkat cell RNA spiked in.

This clonotype was counted only a few times. With a much larger clone just one base away, this may be a read error. The rearrangement joins TRBV29-1 to TRBJ2-7, with D tentatively TRBD2 (6 bases). CDR1 is SQVTM and CDR2 is ANQGSEA in the germline V gene. This CDR3 has 13 amino acids. The CDR3 spells CSVTGGTGYAQYF. CDR3 DNA: TGCAGCGTGACCGGGGGAACAGGCTACGCGCAGTACTTC.

There are many counts of this clonotype. The chain joins TRBV14 to TRBJ1-1; 8 positions match TRBD1. Germline CDR1 and CDR2: SGHDN and FVKESK. This CDR3 spans 17 amino acids. The V gene end was trimmed by 4 bases and the J gene end by 2 bases; junction bases not matched to a gene: 12. The CDR3 DNA follows: TGTGCCAGCAGCCCACACCCCCGGGACAGGCCTAACACTGAAGCTTTCTTT. Translation gives CASSPHPRDRPNTEAFF. The whole variable domain, filled in from reference TRBV14 and TRBJ1-1, reads EAGVTQFPSHSVIEKGQTVTLRCDPISGHDNLYWYRRVMGKEIKFLLHFVKESKQDESGMPNNRFLAERTGGTYSTLKVQPAELEDSGVYFCASSPHPRDRPNTEAFFGQGTRLTVV.

This clonotype was found a few times. The CDR3 does not end in the conserved phenylalanine or tryptophan, so this is likely a read error. V and J are TRBV2 and TRBJ2-3, with 9 nucleotides matching TRBD2. J was trimmed by 0 bases and V by 5 bases; bases with no gene match: 3. This CDR3 is built from 15 residues. Per the germline V gene, CDR1 is SNHLY and CDR2 is FYNNEI. The CDR3 region has the DNA TGTGCCAGCAGTCCTAGCGGGGCTAGCACAGATACGCAGTATCTT. Translating it yields CASSPSGASTDTQYL.

This clonotype was recorded only once. The V call is TRBV25-1, the J call TRBJ2-3; 8 bases are a match to TRBD2. This CDR3 has 15 residues. CDR1 and CDR2 (germline): MGHDK, SYGVNS. Trimming took 0 bases from V and 8 from J; bases not matched to a gene: 7. This chain's CDR3 is CASSEYAGGQGTQYF. Written as DNA, the CDR3 is TGTGCCAGCAGTGAATATGCGGGGGGCCAAGGTACGCAGTATTTT.

This clonotype has a count of ten or more. The chain links TRBV7-9 to TRBJ2-5; D not resolved. V lost 4 bases and J lost 3, with 12 bases in between. Germline-derived CDR1 and CDR2 are SEHNR and FQNEAQ (reference sequence). This CDR3 region has 14 residues. The CDR3 spells CASSSNTIEETQYF. The CDR3 DNA is TGTGCCAGCAGCTCCAACACAATTGAAGAGACCCAGTACTTC.

A note on this clonotype: Since no conserved phenylalanine or tryptophan closes the CDR3, a read error is the likely cause. The J gene is TRBJ2-3, the V gene TRBV9, with a weak D call TRBD2 (7 bases). The V end lost 3 bases, the J end lost 6 bases, and 14 bases lay between the germline ends. Germline values: CDR1 SGDLS, CDR2 YYNGEE. CDR3 length: 14 amino acids. CDR3 residues: CASSAGGLFDTQYS. The DNA of the CDR3 is TGTGCCAGCAGCGCCGGGGGGCTCTTTGATACGCAGTATTCT.

This rearrangement joins TRBV5-4 to TRBJ2-7; D perhaps matches TRBD2 (6 bases). V lost 1 base to trimming and J lost 2 bases, with 22 bases between them. In germline, CDR1 is SGHNT, CDR2 YYREEE (reference sequence). The CDR3 consists of 18 residues. Written as DNA, the CDR3 is TGTGCCAGCAGCTTGTCGCCAGGGAGGTTTGGCCTAACCTACGAGCAGTACTTC. Protein sequence: CASSLSPGRFGLTYEQYF. The variable domain in full, with the rest retrieved from reference TRBV5-4 and TRBJ2-7, is ETGVTQSPTHLIKTRGQQVTLRCSSQSGHNTVSWYQQALGQGPQFIFQYYREEENGRGNFPPRFSGLQFPNYSSELNVNALELDDSALYLCASSLSPGRFGLTYEQYFGPGTRLTVT.

This clonotype was counted at least ten times. CDR3 DNA: TGTGCCAGCAGCCAAGAAGGGTCGGCAGGGAATGGCTACACCTTC. Amino acid sequence: CASSQEGSAGNGYTF. The chain carries TRBV3-1 and TRBJ1-2, with a weak D call TRBD1 (5 bases). Germline V gene data show CDR1 as LGHDT and CDR2 as YNNKEL (reference sequence). The V gene lost 0 bases and the J gene lost 6 bases, with 14 bases spanning the gap. This CDR3 region has 15 residues.

The genes are TRBV6-6 and TRBJ2-4; TRBD2 matches 9 bases. The V gene end was trimmed by 3 bases and the J gene end by 3 bases; junction bases not matched to a gene: 12. Germline V lookup: CDR1 MNHNY, CDR2 SVGAGI (reference sequence). The CDR3 contains 18 residues. The CDR3 protein is CASSYNGLAGLDKNIQYF. The CDR3 DNA sequence: TGTGCCAGCAGTTATAACGGCCTAGCGGGATTGGACAAAAACATTCAGTACTTC.

This clonotype was detected many times. This chain connects TRBV20-1 to TRBJ2-7; the D call may be TRBD1 or TRBD2 (5 bases each). Trimming pared 4 bases from V and 0 bases from J, leaving 10 bases between. CDR3 length: 13 amino acids. CDR1 and CDR2 from the germline V gene are DFQATT and SNEGSKA (reference sequence). In nucleotides, the CDR3 is TGCAGTGCTACCGCCGGGACCTCCTACGAGCAGTACTTC. It specifies CSATAGTSYEQYF.

This clonotype was seen ten or more times. The chain has TRBV27 and TRBJ2-7; D is unresolved. This CDR3 has 14 residues. The germline V gene has CDR1 MNHEY and CDR2 SMNVEV (reference sequence). Deletions cut 0 bases from V and 3 bases from J, with 9 bases between. The CDR3 DNA follows: TGTGCCAGCAGTTTATCAGGGTGGGTCTACGAGCAGTACTTC. Residues: CASSLSGWVYEQYF.

To note about this clonotype: Mismatch with germline at one junction end may stem from a read error. The chain carries TRBV11-2 and TRBJ2-7; 9 bases are a match to TRBD1. Germline V CDR1 and CDR2: SGHAT, FQNNGV. This CDR3 comprises 17 residues. CDR3 in DNA: TGTGCCAGCTCCACACTATCCGGAGGGGACAGGGCCTACGAGCTGTACTTC. As protein: CASSTLSGGDRAYELYF.

There are many counts of this clonotype. The rearrangement joins TRBV6-2 or TRBV6-3 to TRBJ1-5; 7 bases map to TRBD1. V lost 1 base to trimming and J lost 15 bases; unmatched junction nucleotides: 6. There are 12 residues in the CDR3. Germline lookup yields CDR1 MNHEY and CDR2 SVGEGT. DNA for the CDR3: TGTGCCAGCAGTTACTGGACAGGTATCTTGCATTTT. Amino acid sequence: CASSYWTGILHF.

As concerns this clonotype: A much larger clone differs by one base, so this may be a read error. This likely comes from a read error, as the CDR3 has no conserved phenylalanine or tryptophan at its end. The chain couples TRBV4-1 to TRBJ2-7, with 9 bases that match TRBD1. Germline CDR1 reads MGHRA; CDR2 reads YSYEKL. Trimming cost V 2 bases and J 3 bases; bases outside gene matches: 5. CDR3 length: 15 amino acids. CDR3 amino acids: CASSQTGTGRYEQYS. The CDR3 DNA reads as TGCGCCAGCAGCCAAACCGGGACAGGGCGCTACGAGCAGTACTCC.

The genes are TRBV7-9 and TRBJ2-5; 12 bases fit TRBD2. V lost 4 bases, J lost 0 bases, and 6 bases stayed unmatched. Germline assignment: CDR1 SEHNR and CDR2 FQNEAQ (reference sequence). The length of the CDR3 is 17 residues. The DNA of the CDR3 is TGTGCCAGCAGCTCCCGACTAGCGGGGGCCCACCAAGAGACCCAGTACTTC. Encoded protein: CASSSRLAGAHQETQYF.

Concerning this clonotype itself: It may be a read error: a sequence one base away is much more abundant. The rearrangement joins TRBV19 to TRBJ1-5, with no clear D. This CDR3 region has 11 residues. The germline V and J ends were trimmed by 6 bases and 9 bases, with 9 bases remaining between them. Germline values: CDR1 LNHDA, CDR2 SQIVND (reference sequence). Here the CDR3 DNA reads TGTGCCAGTAGGGGTGGTCTGCCCCAGCATTTT. Residues: CASRGGLPQHF.

About this clonotype: A much larger clonotype is one base distant, so this may be a read error. The chain employs TRBV12-3 or TRBV12-4 and TRBJ1-5, with a possible D match to TRBD1 (5 bases). This CDR3 spans 14 amino acids. The CDR3 is CASSLPRGGQPQQF. CDR3 nucleotide sequence: TGTGCCAGCAGTCTACCTAGGGGAGGCCAGCCCCAGCAATTT.

This clonotype was observed at least ten times. V and J are TRBV2 and TRBJ1-1; D is unclear. V gave up 2 bases and J gave up 4 bases, with 14 bases separating them. The germline gives CDR1 SNHLY, CDR2 FYNNEI. This CDR3 spans 15 amino acids. CDR3 protein: CASSEYGSGGTEAFF. The CDR3 nucleotides read TGTGCCAGCAGTGAATATGGGAGCGGTGGCACTGAAGCTTTCTTT.

This clonotype appeared a few times. This sequence joins TRBV20-1 and TRBJ1-1, with TRBD1 identical over 7 bases. The V segment lost 3 bases and the J segment 4 bases; nucleotides outside the gene matches: 17. This CDR3 spans 17 amino acids. Germline V gene sequence: CDR1 DFQATT, CDR2 SNEGSKA (reference sequence). CDR3 sequence (DNA): TGCAGTGCTAGGAAGGGACAGACGAACCTATTAAGCACTGAAGCTTTCTTT. As protein: CSARKGQTNLLSTEAFF.

The gene calls are TRBV4-1 and TRBJ2-7; possibly TRBD2 for D (6 bases). This CDR3 region has 17 residues. Trimming shortened V by 0 bases and J by 2 bases, and 17 bases separated the two germline ends. Germline values: CDR1 MGHRA, CDR2 YSYEKL. CDR3 sequence reads: CASSQEARTGGTYEQYF. The DNA of the CDR3 is TGCGCCAGCAGCCAAGAAGCAAGAACAGGAGGGACCTACGAGCAGTACTTC.

There are a few counts of this clonotype. The chain has TRBV28 and TRBJ1-6; 9 bases align to TRBD1. This CDR3 contains 20 residues. V gave up 2 bases and J gave up 1 base; unmatched junction bases: 12. CDR1 is MDHEN, CDR2 SYDVKM, per germline. CDR3 amino acids: CASSLRDRASSGSYNSPLHF. The CDR3 bases are TGTGCCAGCAGTTTACGGGACAGGGCCTCCAGTGGGTCCTATAATTCACCCCTCCACTTT.

About this clonotype itself: The junction does not match germline at one end; this may be a read error. CDR3 loop: CARSLGGSSNQPQHF. The CDR3, as DNA: TGTGCCCGCAGTTTGGGGGGGTCTAGCAATCAGCCCCAGCATTTT. J is TRBJ1-5 and V is TRBV28; D may be TRBD1 (5 bases). The CDR3 sequence is 15 residues long. Germline V CDR1 and CDR2: MDHEN, SYDVKM.

The chain links TRBV7-6 to TRBJ1-4; D might be TRBD1 (6 bases). CDR3 size: 16 residues. Germline V gives CDR1 SGHVS, CDR2 FNYEAQ. V lost 4 bases and J 7 bases, leaving 19 bases between the germline ends. The CDR3 region is CASSWGPSGGGEKLFF. The CDR3 DNA reads TGTGCCAGCAGCTGGGGGCCCTCCGGAGGAGGTGAAAAACTGTTTTTT.

The rearrangement uses TRBV30 and TRBJ2-1, with D hard to call. The CDR3 extends over 13 amino acids. The germline gives CDR1 GTSNPN, CDR2 SVGIG (reference sequence). The ends were cut back, 0 bases at V and 4 bases at J, with 7 bases in the middle. CDR3 bases: TGTGCCTGGAGTGTACAAATTTACAATGAGCAGTTCTTC. It yields the protein CAWSVQIYNEQFF.

This clonotype has at least ten counts. The rearrangement joins TRBV30 to TRBJ1-1; no definite D call. The V and J ends lost 4 bases and 0 bases respectively, with 9 bases between them. The germline CDR1 and CDR2 sequences are GTSNPN and SVGIG (reference sequence). The CDR3 sequence is 13 residues long. CDR3 amino acids: CAWTAIMNTEAFF. CDR3 nucleotide sequence: TGTGCCTGGACAGCGATCATGAACACTGAAGCTTTCTTT.

This clonotype was counted only a few times. CDR3 nucleotide sequence: TGCGCCAGCAGCCAGGAAGATACGGGCGACTCCTACGAGCAGTACTTC. Amino acid sequence: CASSQEDTGDSYEQYF. The J gene is TRBJ2-7, the V gene TRBV5-1; D gene ambiguous. Trimming left V 4 bases short and J 0 bases short, with 17 bases between. The germline V gene encodes CDR1 SGHRS and CDR2 YFSETQ. This CDR3 has 16 amino acids. The complete variable domain, with remaining parts taken from reference TRBV5-1 and TRBJ2-7, reads KAGVTQTPRYLIKTRGQQVTLSCSPISGHRSVSWYQQTPGQGLQFLFEYFSETQRNKGNFPGRFSGRQFSNSRSEMNVSTLELGDSALYLCASSQEDTGDSYEQYFGPGTRLTVT.

About this clonotype itself: At one end, the junction sequence differs from germline, possibly due to a read error. V and J are TRBV27 and TRBJ2-1, with D perhaps given as TRBD1 or TRBD2 (6 bases each). This CDR3 comprises 12 residues. Germline V lookup: CDR1 MNHEY, CDR2 SMNVEV (reference sequence). As DNA, the CDR3 is TGTGCCAGCAGCTGGGGGGCGGGTGAGCAGTCCTTC. It specifies CASSWGAGEQSF.